This TCR beta chain was sequenced in a study of identical twins. CDR1 and CDR2 (germline): MNHEY, SVGAGI. Trimming cost V 2 bases and J 4 bases, with 8 bases left between them. The CDR3 loop spans 14 amino acids. Using its own MiXCR run on the 5' RACE reads, TCRdb lists one record per CDR3 protein. Of about 430,000 distinct CDR3 sequences detected, approximately 17% appear once; the ten largest clones hold around 12%. This clonotype came up many times. The target antigen is unknown. General study points: These conclusions were based on statistical analysis (cross-sectional, not following the same donors).

The sequenced sample consisted of naive T cells sorted from blood. The TCR was taken from a man aged 45 to 65 in good health. J is TRBJ2-2 and V is TRBV6-5, with D maybe TRBD2 (5 bases). The CDR3, as DNA: TGTGCCAGCAGTTACGGACTGTCCACCGGGGAGCTGTTTTTT. Translating it yields CASSYGLSTGELFF.